This T cell receptor beta chain is drawn from a study of control samples from healthy donors and cancer patients. Repertoires were generated with immunoSEQ multiplex PCR, while TCRdb's copy carries only in-frame clones and drops some. Found here are over 150,000 clones, 90% to 95% of them singletons; the top ten hold around 1.3%. The germline V gene has CDR1 SGDLS and CDR2 YYNGEE. The CDR3 is 11 amino acids. V lost 4 bases and J lost 10, with 8 bases in between. This receptor was identified in a young woman in good health. The sequenced material came from blood. The chain carries TRBV9 and TRBJ1-4, with D tentatively TRBD1 (5 bases). The chain's CDR3 is CASSTGGKLFF. The CDR3 nucleotides read TGTGCCAGCAGCACCGGGGGAAAACTGTTTTTT. Full variable domain (rest looked up from reference TRBV9 and TRBJ1-4): DSGVTQTPKHLITATGQRVTLRCSPRSGDLSVYWYQQSLDQGLQFLIQYYNGEERAKGNILERFSAQQFPDLHSELNLSSLELGDSALYFCASSTGGKLFFGSGTQLSVL.